This TCR beta chain was found in a study of follicular helper T cells after annual influenza vaccination. Regarding the study as a whole: Successive annual vaccinations recalled a recurrent oligoclonal ICOS+CD38+ cTfh response with influenza-specific clonotypes.

Losses at the gene ends were 7 bases for V and 0 bases for J; bases not matched to a gene: 6. The CDR3 length is 15 residues. CDR1 and CDR2 (germline): LGHNT, FRNRAP. Time point indicated: 2014-2015 season, 7 days after vaccination. Here immunoSEQ multiplex PCR was the method, and the copy in TCRdb shows in-frame clones only, minus some. The repertoire consists of 9,500 to 11,000 clones, with around 86% occurring once and the leading ten covering about 0.77%. Concerning this clone itself: As yet, its antigen is unknown.

The clonotype was recovered from an adult who received the influenza vaccine. Sequencing used CXCR5- memory CD4+ T cells sorted from blood, obtained 7 days after influenza vaccination. The chain couples TRBV12-5 to TRBJ2-7, with 10 bases that match TRBD2. CDR3 coding DNA: TGTGCTAGTGTTCTTAGCGGGAGGACCTCCTACGAGCAGTACTTC. It encodes CASVLSGRTSYEQYF.